This T cell receptor beta chain was found in a study of identical twins. Regarding the study as a whole: Findings came from cross-sectional statistics, without long-term follow-up of donors. Researchers reported weaker excess twin sharing in beta out-of-frame sequences.

Trimming removed 4 bases at V and 2 bases at J, with 14 bases between. This CDR3 contains 15 residues. From germline, CDR1 is SGHTA and CDR2 FQGNSA. To note about this clonotype: Its cognate antigen is unknown.

TCRdb called the 5' RACE reads again in MiXCR, with one record for every CDR3 protein. The data hold around 290,000 distinct CDR3 sequences, with less than 9.5% observed a single time. This same sample was also taken into another study, of yellow fever vaccine responses in identical twins.

The clonotype was recovered from a woman between 18 and 30 years old in good health. The sample consisted of CD8+ T cells sorted from blood. The chain is built from TRBV7-2 and TRBJ1-1; D not certain. In DNA form, the CDR3 reads TGTGCCAGCAGCTGGGCTTTGGCGGTAAACACTGAAGCTTTCTTT. Its protein is CASSWALAVNTEAFF.